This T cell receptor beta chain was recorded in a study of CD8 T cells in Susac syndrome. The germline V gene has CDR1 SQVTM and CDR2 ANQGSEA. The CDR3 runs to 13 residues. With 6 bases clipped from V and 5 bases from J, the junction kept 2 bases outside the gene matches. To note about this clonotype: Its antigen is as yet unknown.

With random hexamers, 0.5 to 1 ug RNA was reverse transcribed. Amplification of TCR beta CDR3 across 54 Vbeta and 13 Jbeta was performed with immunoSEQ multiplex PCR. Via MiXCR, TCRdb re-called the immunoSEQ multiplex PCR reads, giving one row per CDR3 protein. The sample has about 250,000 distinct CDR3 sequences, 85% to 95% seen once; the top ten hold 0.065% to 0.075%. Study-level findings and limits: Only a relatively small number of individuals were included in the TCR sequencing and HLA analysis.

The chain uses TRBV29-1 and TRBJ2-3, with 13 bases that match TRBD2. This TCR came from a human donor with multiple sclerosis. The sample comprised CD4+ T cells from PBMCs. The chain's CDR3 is CSVGLAGVDTQYF. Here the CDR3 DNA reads TGCAGCGTAGGACTAGCGGGAGTAGATACGCAGTATTTT.